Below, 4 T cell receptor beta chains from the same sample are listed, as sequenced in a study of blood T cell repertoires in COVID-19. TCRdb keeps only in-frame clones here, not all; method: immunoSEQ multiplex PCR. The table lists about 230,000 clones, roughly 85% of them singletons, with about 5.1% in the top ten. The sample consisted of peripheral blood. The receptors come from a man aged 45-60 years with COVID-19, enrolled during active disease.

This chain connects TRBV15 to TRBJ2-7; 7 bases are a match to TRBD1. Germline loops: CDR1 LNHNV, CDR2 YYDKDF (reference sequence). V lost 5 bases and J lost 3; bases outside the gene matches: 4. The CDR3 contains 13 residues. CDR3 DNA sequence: TGTGCCACCAGCCCTAACAGGGGCTACGAGCAGTACTTC. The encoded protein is CATSPNRGYEQYF. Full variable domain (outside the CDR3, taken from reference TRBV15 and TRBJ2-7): DAMVIQNPRYQVTQFGKPVTLSCSQTLNHNVMYWYQQKSSQAPKLLFHYYDKDFNNEADTPDNFQSRRPNTSFCFLDIRSPGLGDTAMYLCATSPNRGYEQYFGPGTRLTVT.

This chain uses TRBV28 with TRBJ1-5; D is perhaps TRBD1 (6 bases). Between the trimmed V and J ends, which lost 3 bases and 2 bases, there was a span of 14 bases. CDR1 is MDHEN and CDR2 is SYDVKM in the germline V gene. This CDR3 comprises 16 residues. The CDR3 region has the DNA TGTGCCAGCAGTTTTTATGGCAGGGGCGGCAATCAGCCCCAGCATTTT. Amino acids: CASSFYGRGGNQPQHF.

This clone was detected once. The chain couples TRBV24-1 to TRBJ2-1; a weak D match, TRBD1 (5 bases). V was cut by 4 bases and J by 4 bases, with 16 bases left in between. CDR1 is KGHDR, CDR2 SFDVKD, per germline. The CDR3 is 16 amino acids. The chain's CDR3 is CATSDDSAYRYNEQFF. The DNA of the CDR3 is TGTGCCACCAGTGACGACAGCGCATACCGTTACAATGAGCAGTTCTTC.

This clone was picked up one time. CDR3 bases: TGTGCCAGCTCGTATTCCGCCCAGGAAAAACTGTTTTTT. It translates to CASSYSAQEKLFF. The chain joins TRBV18 to TRBJ1-4; D unclear. The CDR3 consists of 13 residues. Germline V gene sequence: CDR1 KGHSH, CDR2 LQKENI. The V end lost 6 bases, the J end lost 8 bases, and 13 bases lay between the germline ends.